A single sample is the source of the 14 T cell receptor beta chains below, sequenced in a study of T cell repertoires in cytomegalovirus infection. TCRdb independently ran MiXCR on the reads; one entry per CDR3 protein. The sample holds over 300,000 distinct CDR3 sequences, roughly 16% seen once. Sequenced input: PBMCs. These receptor sequences come from a human donor in good health (CMV status not recorded). Some clones in this sample may be carry-over from other donors' samples.

This chain joins TRBV19 and TRBJ2-3; D remains ambiguous. This CDR3 region has 14 residues. Trimming left V 3 bases short and J 3 bases short, with 10 bases between. Germline lookup yields CDR1 LNHDA and CDR2 SQIVND (reference sequence). The CDR3 DNA reads as TGTGCCAGTAGTATTGGGCCCGGGACAGATACGCAGTATTTT. This encodes CASSIGPGTDTQYF. Full variable domain (outside the CDR3, taken from reference TRBV19 and TRBJ2-3): DGGITQSPKYLFRKEGQNVTLSCEQNLNHDAMYWYRQDPGQGLRLIYYSQIVNDFQKGDIAEGYSVSREKKESFPLTVTSAQKNPTAFYLCASSIGPGTDTQYFGPGTRLTVL.

The chain joins TRBV3-1 to TRBJ2-5; D may be TRBD1 (5 bases). This CDR3 contains 14 residues. The germline V gene has CDR1 LGHDT and CDR2 YNNKEL (reference sequence). Trimming left V 2 bases short and J 5 bases short, with 12 bases between. The CDR3 loop reads CASSQQGPKETQYF. Here the CDR3 DNA reads TGTGCCAGCAGCCAACAGGGCCCTAAGGAGACCCAGTACTTC.

V gene TRBV5-4 combines with J gene TRBJ2-1; perhaps TRBD2 as D (5 bases). V was trimmed by 4 bases and J by 6 bases, leaving 26 bases between them. The CDR3 totals 18 residues. From germline, CDR1 is SGHNT and CDR2 YYREEE (reference sequence). For the CDR3, the DNA is TGTGCCAGCAGCGATCTCCTCATGAGCGGCGCCTCCGGCAATGAGCAGTTCTTC. The encoded protein is CASSDLLMSGASGNEQFF.

This clonotype has ten or more counts. The chain uses TRBV6-2 or TRBV6-3 and TRBJ2-5; 8 positions match TRBD2. The V segment lost 2 bases and the J segment 0 bases; nucleotides outside the gene matches: 5. CDR3 length equals 16 residues. CDR1 MNHEY and CDR2 SVGEGT come from the germline V gene. Written as DNA, the CDR3 is TGTGCCAGCAGTTACCTAGCGGGCCCTAACCAAGAGACCCAGTACTTC. This encodes CASSYLAGPNQETQYF.

The chain is built from TRBV12-3 or TRBV12-4 and TRBJ2-3; TRBD1 aligns across 7 bases. V shed 2 bases and J 4 bases; nucleotides not matched to a gene: 15. The CDR3 consists of 18 residues. The CDR3 sequence is CASSLSLGQVYGADTQYF. The CDR3 DNA is TGTGCCAGCAGTTTATCCCTTGGACAGGTTTATGGGGCAGATACGCAGTATTTT.

This clonotype has just a few counts. The chain has TRBV20-1 and TRBJ1-4; maybe TRBD1 (5 bases). The CDR3 runs 13 residues. Trimming pared 1 base from V and 8 bases from J, leaving 11 bases between. The germline V gene encodes CDR1 DFQATT and CDR2 SNEGSKA (reference sequence). Written as DNA, the CDR3 is TGCAGTGCTAGAGGGTGGGGCGGGGAAAAACTGTTTTTT. The encoded protein is CSARGWGGEKLFF.

This clonotype was recorded many times. V gene TRBV12-3 or TRBV12-4 combines with J gene TRBJ2-7, with 9 nucleotides matching TRBD1. CDR3 size: 14 residues. The trim removed 6 bases at V and 2 bases at J, leaving 5 bases unmatched. The CDR3 DNA is TGTGCCAGCAGGGGGGGACAGGGCCCCTACGAGCAGTACTTC. Amino acid sequence: CASRGGQGPYEQYF.

There are a few counts of this clonotype. This chain joins TRBV28 and TRBJ2-7; 8 bases agree with TRBD2. The germline gives CDR1 MDHEN, CDR2 SYDVKM. V dropped 6 bases and J dropped 3; count of bases not matched to a gene: 10. CDR3 length: 15 amino acids. CDR3 DNA sequence: TGTGCCAGCAGGGTAGGGAGCGGGGGATTCTACGAGCAGTACTTC. It is translated as CASRVGSGGFYEQYF.

This clonotype was counted many times. This rearrangement joins TRBV2 to TRBJ1-1, with 8 bases fitting TRBD1. Germline lookup yields CDR1 SNHLY and CDR2 FYNNEI. Trimming cost V 6 bases and J 2 bases; bases outside gene matches: 5. The CDR3 has 14 amino acids. For the CDR3, the DNA is TGTGCCAGCAGGGGGGACAGGACCAACACTGAAGCTTTCTTT. This translates into CASRGDRTNTEAFF.

This chain links TRBV10-3 with TRBJ1-2, with 7 bases matching TRBD1. Germline CDR1 ENHRY, CDR2 SYGVKD. V was pared by 5 bases and J by 3 bases, with 6 bases of the junction left unmatched. The CDR3 loop spans 14 amino acids. Written as DNA, the CDR3 is TGTGCCATCAGTACAGGGGCTAGCGACTATGGCTACACCTTC. Protein product: CAISTGASDYGYTF.

Ten or more counts support this clonotype. The V and J genes are TRBV7-2 and TRBJ1-5; the match to TRBD1 covers 8 bases. The CDR3 consists of 15 residues. Trimming took 1 base from V and 6 from J; bases not matched to a gene: 5. CDR1 is SGHTA, CDR2 FQGNSA, per germline. CDR3 residues: CASSLEQGVSQPQHF. CDR3 DNA: TGTGCCAGCAGCTTAGAACAGGGGGTCAGTCAGCCCCAGCATTTT.

This chain uses TRBV29-1 with TRBJ1-4, with D possibly being TRBD1 (6 bases). The germline V gene has CDR1 SQVTM and CDR2 ANQGSEA. CDR3 length: 11 residues. Trimming stripped 6 bases from V and 8 bases from J, with 10 bases between. CDR3 sequence reads: CSVRTGEKLFF. The CDR3 DNA reads as TGCAGCGTCCGCACAGGGGAAAAACTGTTTTTT.

The V gene is TRBV9, the J gene TRBJ2-7, with D perhaps assigned TRBD1 or TRBD2 (5 bases each). Per the germline V gene, CDR1 is SGDLS and CDR2 is YYNGEE. There are 16 residues in the CDR3. V was trimmed by 0 bases and J by 5 bases, leaving 18 bases between them. CDR3 amino acids: CASSVAPQTSGHEQYF. The CDR3 bases are TGTGCCAGCAGCGTAGCCCCTCAAACGTCGGGGCACGAGCAGTACTTC.

The V call is TRBV20-1, the J call TRBJ2-3, with 10 positions matching TRBD1. The junction had 9 bases not matched to a gene; V was cut back by 3 bases and J by 12 bases. The CDR3 contains 13 residues. Germline V gene sequence: CDR1 DFQATT, CDR2 SNEGSKA (reference sequence). The CDR3 region is CSASNTGTGDQYF. As DNA, the CDR3 is TGCAGTGCTAGTAACACCGGGACAGGGGATCAGTATTTT.